The rows below give T cell receptor beta chains drawn from one sample of a study of blood T cells in healthy people across ages. TCRdb itself ran the 5' RACE reads through MiXCR, one entry per CDR3 protein. The repertoire holds around 1,900,000 distinct CDR3 sequences, with roughly two fifths as singletons. The specimen was blood. The receptor source for this set is a human donor in good health. The CDR3 runs from the conserved cysteine through the conserved F or W. A D gene is named only where the DNA matches it firmly. Clone sizes are given selectively: once, few, many, or a class where the clone is expanded.

TRBJ1-6,TRBV7-6,few,TRBD1,TGTGCCAGCAGCCCTCGAGGGGGCCTTAATTCACCCCTCCACTTT,CASSPRGGLNSPLHF
TRBJ1-4,TRBV29-1,.,.,TGCAGCGTTGGACACACTAATGAAAAACTGTTTTTT,CSVGHTNEKLFF
TRBJ1-5,TRBV12-3/TRBV12-4,few,TRBD1,TGTGCCAGCAGGGGACAGGGGGCCCAGGGGCGGCCCCAGCATTTT,CASRGQGAQGRPQHF
TRBJ2-1,TRBV6-2/TRBV6-3,.,TRBD2,TGTGCCAGCAGGTACGCAGCGGGGGGTGATGAGCAGTTCTTC,CASRYAAGGDEQFF
TRBJ2-3,TRBV5-1,.,.,TGCGCCAGCAGCTTGGTAACCGGGACGGCGAACACAGATACGCAGTATTTT,CASSLVTGTANTDTQYF
TRBJ2-3,TRBV15,few,.,TGTGCCACCAGCAGAAGAAGGACTACCGGGAGCACAGATACGCAGTATTTT,CATSRRRTTGSTDTQYF
TRBJ2-7,TRBV7-2,.,.,TGTGCCAGCAGCCTCCGATCAACAGGGTCCCACGAGCAGTACTTC,CASSLRSTGSHEQYF
TRBJ2-3,TRBV27,.,.,TGTGCCAGCACTTATTGGGGGAACACAGATACGCAGTATTTT,CASTYWGNTDTQYF
TRBJ1-5,TRBV7-2,.,.,TGTGCCAGCAGCTCCCAGGGGCAGATCGAGAATCAGCCCCAGCATTTT,CASSSQGQIENQPQHF
TRBJ1-1,TRBV6-2/TRBV6-3,.,.,TGTGCCAGCAGCCCAGGACAGCCCACCACTGAAGCTTTCTTT,CASSPGQPTTEAFF
TRBJ2-7,TRBV7-6,.,TRBD1,TGTGCCAGCAGCCCTCGACAGGGGCGCTACGAGCAGTACTTC,CASSPRQGRYEQYF
TRBJ2-1,TRBV28,.,.,TGTGCCAGCACCCGGTCGGGGCTAGCGTACAATGAGCAGTTCTTC,CASTRSGLAYNEQFF
TRBJ2-5,TRBV24-1,.,.,TGTGCCACCAGTGCGAGAGTAGGGGTTTTTGGCTCCAAAGAGACCCAGTACTTC,CATSARVGVFGSKETQYF
TRBJ1-5,TRBV24-1,.,.,TGTGCCACCAGTGGGGATTATAGCAATCAGCCCCAGCATTTT,CATSGDYSNQPQHF
TRBJ1-2,TRBV18,few,.,TGTGCCAGCCAACCATCAGGGTTTAAAGGCTACACCTTC,CASQPSGFKGYTF
TRBJ1-4,TRBV29-1,.,.,TGCAGCGTTGAAGTCGACAGCCTTGAAAAACTGTTTTTT,CSVEVDSLEKLFF